Listed below are T cell receptor beta chains from one sample, sequenced in a study of blood T cells in healthy people across ages. TCRdb redid the calling of the 5' RACE reads with MiXCR, one entry per CDR3 protein. The sample yields under 950,000 distinct CDR3 sequences, roughly 20% seen once. Sequencing was done on a sample of blood. The receptors were sampled from an older man in good health. Each CDR3 is given with its conserved first and last residue. A D gene is named only where the DNA matches it firmly. Only some rows state a clone size, as once, few, many or a class for expanded clones.

J,V,size,D,CDR3,DNA
TRBJ2-1,TRBV20-1,once,TRBD2,CSADQLAGASNEQFF,TGCAGTGCTGACCAACTAGCGGGAGCTAGCAATGAGCAGTTCTTC
TRBJ2-1,TRBV7-3,.,.,CASSLEFGPGLENEQFF,TGTGCCAGCAGCTTAGAGTTCGGTCCAGGGCTTGAGAATGAGCAGTTCTTC
TRBJ1-2,TRBV12-3/TRBV12-4,.,.,CASSFVRDGYTF,TGTGCCAGCAGTTTTGTACGCGATGGCTACACCTTC
TRBJ1-1,TRBV20-1,.,.,CSARVGHAHTEAFF,TGCAGTGCTAGAGTGGGACACGCGCACACTGAAGCTTTCTTT
TRBJ2-7,TRBV19,.,.,CASSVRDGSYEQYF,TGTGCCAGTAGTGTCCGGGACGGTTCCTACGAGCAGTACTTC
TRBJ1-4,TRBV7-2,.,TRBD1,CASSLWTGEEKLFF,TGTGCCAGCAGCTTATGGACAGGGGAAGAAAAACTGTTTTTT
TRBJ1-3,TRBV20-1,few,.,CSASNRAGGNTIYF,TGCAGTGCTAGCAACCGGGCAGGGGGAAACACCATATATTTT
TRBJ1-1,TRBV20-1,.,TRBD1,CSAVPGQGARTEAFF,TGCAGTGCCGTCCCGGGACAGGGGGCGCGAACTGAAGCTTTCTTT
TRBJ2-3,TRBV14,.,.,CAGSQDRDTQYF,TGTGCCGGCAGCCAAGACCGGGATACGCAGTATTTT
TRBJ2-1,TRBV19,.,.,CASSWAGSSYNEQFF,TGTGCCAGTAGTTGGGCGGGAAGCTCCTACAATGAGCAGTTCTTC
TRBJ2-3,TRBV20-1,few,.,CSAEDTSTDTQYF,TGCAGTGCTGAGGACACTAGCACAGATACGCAGTATTTT
TRBJ2-3,TRBV20-1,few,.,CSATNSLTQYF,TGCAGTGCTACGAACTCACTTACGCAGTATTTT
TRBJ2-1,TRBV11-2,.,.,CASLPPPYNEQFF,TGTGCCAGCCTCCCCCCCCCTTACAATGAGCAGTTCTTC
TRBJ1-6,TRBV20-1,.,TRBD1,CSASPTGGGSPLHF,TGCAGTGCCTCCCCGACAGGGGGGGGTTCACCCCTCCACTTT
TRBJ2-5,TRBV7-2,many,.,CASSPFGVQETQYF,TGTGCCAGCAGCCCCTTTGGAGTTCAAGAGACCCAGTACTTC
TRBJ1-1,TRBV18,.,.,CASSPPGQHQSEAFF,TGTGCCAGCTCACCACCCGGACAGCACCAGTCCGAAGCTTTCTTT
TRBJ2-7,TRBV6-5,few,TRBD1,CASGQGADYEQYF,TGTGCCAGCGGTCAGGGGGCCGACTACGAGCAGTACTTC
TRBJ2-6,TRBV12-3/TRBV12-4,.,.,CASSWAGANVLTF,TGTGCCAGCAGTTGGGCTGGGGCCAACGTCCTGACTTTC
TRBJ2-5,TRBV6-5,.,.,CASSYKGSGNQYF,TGTGCCAGCAGTTACAAAGGTTCTGGGAACCAGTACTTC
TRBJ1-2,TRBV3-1,.,.,CASQWRGGYGYTF,TGTGCCAGCCAGTGGAGAGGGGGCTATGGCTACACCTTC
TRBJ2-3,TRBV7-9,many,.,CASSPETGKGTDTQYF,TGTGCCAGCAGCCCGGAGACAGGCAAAGGCACAGATACGCAGTATTTT
TRBJ1-2,TRBV11-3,.,.,CASSLNTYYGYTF,TGTGCCAGCAGCTTAAACACCTACTATGGCTACACCTTC
TRBJ2-7,TRBV28,few,TRBD1,CANSPTQGLGSLLYEQYF,TGTGCCAACAGTCCAACACAGGGGTTGGGGTCTCTTCTCTACGAGCAGTACTTC
TRBJ1-4,TRBV29-1,few,.,CSVIIMTGTEKLFF,TGCAGCGTGATCATAATGACCGGAACTGAAAAACTGTTTTTT
TRBJ2-7,TRBV21-1,few,.,CASSKAGLPNSYEQYF,TGTGCCAGCAGCAAAGCCGGACTGCCGAACTCCTACGAGCAGTACTTC
TRBJ1-5,TRBV20-1,few,.,CSARDMAGQGSQPQHF,TGCAGTGCTAGAGATATGGCAGGGCAAGGTAGTCAGCCCCAGCATTTT
TRBJ1-4,TRBV20-1,.,.,CSARDRGRTNEKLFF,TGCAGTGCTAGAGATCGAGGACGAACTAATGAAAAACTGTTTTTT
TRBJ2-7,TRBV20-1,.,.,CSATGQFLGEQYF,TGCAGTGCTACCGGACAGTTTTTAGGTGAGCAGTACTTC
TRBJ2-4,TRBV12-3/TRBV12-4,few,.,CASSLGVSSKNIQYF,TGTGCCAGCAGTTTAGGTGTGAGTTCCAAAAACATTCAGTACTTC
TRBJ1-1,TRBV12-3/TRBV12-4,many,.,CASIISLGGWAEAFF,TGTGCCAGCATTATATCTCTTGGGGGGTGGGCTGAAGCTTTCTTT
TRBJ2-1,TRBV12-3/TRBV12-4,.,.,CASSHRSGYYNEQFF,TGTGCCAGCAGCCACCGATCCGGGTACTACAATGAGCAGTTCTTC
TRBJ2-3,TRBV20-1,many,.,CSAATGDSLQYF,TGCAGTGCTGCGACCGGGGATTCCTTGCAGTATTTT
TRBJ1-2,TRBV19,few,.,CASSTRVHSNYGYTF,TGTGCCAGTAGTACCCGGGTGCACAGTAACTATGGCTACACCTTC
TRBJ2-1,TRBV30,.,TRBD2,CAWSVWRAGVSINEQFF,TGTGCCTGGAGTGTTTGGCGGGCGGGAGTCTCCATCAATGAGCAGTTCTTC
TRBJ1-2,TRBV6-1,.,TRBD1,CACTGVLLYGYTF,TGTGCTTGCACAGGGGTGCTACTCTATGGCTACACCTTC
TRBJ2-5,TRBV29-1,few,.,CSGYEETQYF,TGCAGCGGGTACGAAGAGACCCAGTACTTC
TRBJ1-2,TRBV6-1,.,.,CAGNGVNRVTYGYTF,TGTGCCGGCAACGGAGTAAACAGGGTTACCTATGGCTACACCTTC
TRBJ1-2,TRBV29-1,.,.,CSVEASVSNYGHTF,TGCAGCGTTGAAGCGTCGGTTTCTAACTATGGCCACACCTTC
TRBJ2-1,TRBV5-5,few,TRBD2,CATGGGGNEQSF,TGTGCCACCGGGGGGGGAGGCAATGAGCAGTCCTTC
TRBJ2-5,TRBV27,few,.,CASSPGPDRYQETQYF,TGTGCCAGCAGTCCCGGCCCGGACAGATACCAAGAGACCCAGTACTTC
TRBJ2-3,TRBV5-1,.,TRBD2,CASSDVAGDLSSTDTQYF,TGCGCCAGCAGCGATGTAGCGGGGGATCTCTCCAGCACAGATACGCAGTATTTT
TRBJ1-2,TRBV4-2,.,.,CASSQEGVGRNYGYTF,TGTGCCAGCAGCCAAGAAGGAGTGGGCCGTAACTATGGCTACACCTTC
TRBJ2-3,TRBV12-3/TRBV12-4,few,.,CASRIQGNTQYF,TGTGCCAGCAGAATCCAGGGAAATACGCAGTATTTT
TRBJ2-5,TRBV6-1,once,.,CASSEGWTQYF,TGTGCCAGCAGTGAAGGTTGGACCCAGTACTTC
TRBJ1-4,TRBV7-2,few,.,CASSYGGLGEKLFF,TGTGCCAGCAGCTACGGGGGGCTCGGGGAAAAACTGTTTTTT
TRBJ2-5,TRBV20-1,.,.,CSARERGSRTQYF,TGCAGTGCTAGAGAAAGGGGGTCTCGGACCCAGTACTTC
TRBJ2-1,TRBV18,few,TRBD1,CASSPGTGMNEQFF,TGTGCCAGCTCACCCGGGACAGGGATGAATGAGCAGTTCTTC
TRBJ2-3,TRBV12-3/TRBV12-4,few,TRBD1,CASSPTGDTQCF,TGTGCCAGCAGTCCCACAGGGGATACGCAGTGTTTT
TRBJ1-2,TRBV11-2,few,.,CASSSPLDRANYGYTF,TGTGCCAGCAGCTCCCCCCTGGACAGAGCTAACTATGGCTACACCTTC
TRBJ2-3,TRBV11-3,.,.,CASSLTAAADTQYF,TGTGCCAGCAGCTTGACCGCGGCAGCAGATACGCAGTATTTT
TRBJ2-3,TRBV27,few,.,CAILTPGSAQYF,TGTGCCATCCTTACCCCAGGGAGTGCGCAGTATTTT
TRBJ1-2,TRBV3-1,.,.,CASSQDLGLRGRDYGYTF,TGTGCCAGCAGCCAAGATCTTGGGTTGAGGGGAAGGGACTATGGCTACACCTTC
TRBJ1-4,TRBV28,few,TRBD1,CASSSRTGGNEKLFF,TGTGCCAGCAGTTCCCGGACAGGGGGAAACGAAAAACTGTTTTTT
TRBJ2-3,TRBV18,few,.,CASSTGHVSTDTQYF,TGTGCCAGCTCAACCGGACACGTTAGCACAGATACGCAGTATTTT
TRBJ2-3,TRBV5-1,.,TRBD2,CASSLTSGDLGTDTQYF,TGCGCCAGCAGCTTGACTAGCGGGGACCTGGGCACAGATACGCAGTATTTT
TRBJ2-1,TRBV3-1,few,TRBD2,CASSQISGISYNEQFF,TGTGCCAGCAGCCAAATTAGCGGGATATCCTACAATGAGCAGTTCTTC
TRBJ2-5,TRBV20-1,.,TRBD2,CSANAGVETQYF,TGCAGTGCTAACGCGGGGGTGGAGACCCAGTACTTC
TRBJ2-1,TRBV7-9,many,TRBD2,CASSLVVSGGVKEQFF,TGTGCCAGCAGCTTAGTAGTCAGCGGGGGGGTAAAAGAGCAGTTCTTC
TRBJ2-1,TRBV18,few,TRBD1,CASSPGQGSWLESSEQFF,TGTGCCAGCTCACCAGGACAGGGTAGTTGGCTAGAATCGTCTGAGCAGTTCTTC
TRBJ1-6,TRBV20-1,.,.,CSALQGQNNSPLHF,TGCAGTGCTCTACAGGGACAAAATAATTCACCCCTCCACTTT